Below are 4 T cell receptor beta chains sequenced from a single sample in a study of beta chain features in type 1 diabetes. The sequenced template was cDNA made from the entire isolated RNA. Clones were read by immunoSEQ multiplex PCR, and TCRdb kept only the in-frame ones, dropping some. Of 15,000 to 18,000 clones in the sample, roughly 40% were seen once. The specimen sequenced was stem cell memory CD4+ T cells from blood. These receptors all stem from a woman in her forties in good health.

The chain has TRBV19 and TRBJ1-5; TRBD1 might be the D (6 bases). The CDR3 has 14 amino acids. Per germline, CDR1 LNHDA and CDR2 SQIVND (reference sequence). Trimming took 5 bases from V and 4 from J, leaving 12 bases between them. The CDR3 bases are TGTGCCAGTAGTTACGACAGGATGAATCAGCCCCAGCATTTT. As protein: CASSYDRMNQPQHF.

This clone came up a few times. V is TRBV29-1 and J is TRBJ2-2, with TRBD2 matching over 7 bases. There are 13 residues in the CDR3. Trimming took 4 bases from V and 3 from J; bases not matched to a gene: 2. CDR1 and CDR2 from the germline V gene are SQVTM and ANQGSEA. The CDR3 is CSVGRGDTGELFF. The DNA for the CDR3 is TGCAGCGTTGGCCGGGGGGACACCGGGGAGCTGTTTTTT.

J is TRBJ1-3 and V is TRBV6-5; 8 nucleotides line up with TRBD1. V was clipped by 6 bases and J by 0 bases; unmatched bases: 4. CDR3 length: 15 residues. Per the germline V gene, CDR1 is MNHEY and CDR2 is SVGAGI. The CDR3 DNA reads TGTGCCAGCAGCATGACAGGGGTCTCTGGAAACACCATATATTTT. Protein product: CASSMTGVSGNTIYF.

The chain is built from TRBV5-1 and TRBJ1-6, with 9 bases fitting TRBD1. This CDR3 is 15 amino acids long. Germline CDR1 SGHRS, CDR2 YFSETQ. V dropped 1 base and J dropped 10; count of bases not matched to a gene: 6. The CDR3 region is CASSLSGTGRSPLHF. The CDR3, as DNA: TGCGCCAGCAGCTTGTCCGGGACAGGGCGCTCACCCCTCCACTTT.